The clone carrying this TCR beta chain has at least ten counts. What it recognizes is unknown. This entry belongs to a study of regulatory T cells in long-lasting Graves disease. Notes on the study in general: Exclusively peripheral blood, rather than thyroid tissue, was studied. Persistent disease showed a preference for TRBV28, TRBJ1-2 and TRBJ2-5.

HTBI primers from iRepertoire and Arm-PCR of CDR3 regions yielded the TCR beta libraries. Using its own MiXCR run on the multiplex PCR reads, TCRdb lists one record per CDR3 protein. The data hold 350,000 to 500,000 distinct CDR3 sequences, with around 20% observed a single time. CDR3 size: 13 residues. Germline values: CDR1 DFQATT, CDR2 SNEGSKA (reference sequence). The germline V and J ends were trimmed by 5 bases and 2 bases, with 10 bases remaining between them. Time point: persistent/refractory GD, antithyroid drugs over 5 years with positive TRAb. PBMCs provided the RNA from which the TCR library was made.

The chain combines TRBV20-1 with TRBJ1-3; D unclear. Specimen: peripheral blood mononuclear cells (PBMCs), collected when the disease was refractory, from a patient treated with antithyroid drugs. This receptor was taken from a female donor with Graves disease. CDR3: CSALTSPGNTIYF. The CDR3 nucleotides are TGCAGTGCTTTGACCTCTCCTGGAAACACCATATATTTT.